This TCR beta chain stems from a study of blood T cell repertoires in COVID-19. Study in general: In each case, the material was cDNA or gDNA derived from T cells, B-cell-depleted T cells, or PBMCs.

The germline V gene encodes CDR1 SGDLS and CDR2 YYNGEE. The CDR3 sequence is 14 residues long. J was trimmed by 9 bases and V by 0 bases; bases with no gene match: 6. As handled by the study authors: For nucleated cells, counts were estimated from reference gene primer amplification. Clones were sequenced by immunoSEQ multiplex PCR, and TCRdb holds only the in-frame ones, with some missing. Clone size and V and J calls were adopted from that table, with D and trimming inferred from the DNA. The sample lists roughly 56,000 clones; about 90% were seen once. Material for sequencing was peripheral blood. The chain carries TRBV9 and TRBJ2-7; TRBD2 agrees at 10 bases. This receptor was taken from a human donor in a cohort sampled during active COVID-19. The DNA of the CDR3 is TGTGCCAGCAGCGTAGAGGCTAGCGGGAGAGTGCAGTACTTC. Its protein is CASSVEASGRVQYF.